The sequence of this TCR beta chain was determined in a study of T cell repertoires in cytomegalovirus infection. The CDR3 is made up of 16 amino acids. The germline V gene encodes CDR1 ENHRY and CDR2 SYGVKD. The J segment lost 6 bases and the V segment lost 4 bases, leaving 14 bases of the junction unmatched. Each CDR3 protein gets one entry after TCRdb re-called the reads with MiXCR. Of fewer than 550,000 distinct CDR3 sequences in the sample, 26% are singletons; the top ten hold less than 15%. The receptor was derived from a human donor in good health (CMV status not recorded). Some clones in this sample may be carry-over from other donors' samples. Sequenced sample: PBMCs. The chain recombines TRBV10-3 with TRBJ2-7; TRBD2 matches at 8 bases. CDR3 in DNA: TGTGCCATCAGTGCCAGTCCGGGACTAGGTCTTTTCGAGCAGTACTTC. Translated, it gives CAISASPGLGLFEQYF.